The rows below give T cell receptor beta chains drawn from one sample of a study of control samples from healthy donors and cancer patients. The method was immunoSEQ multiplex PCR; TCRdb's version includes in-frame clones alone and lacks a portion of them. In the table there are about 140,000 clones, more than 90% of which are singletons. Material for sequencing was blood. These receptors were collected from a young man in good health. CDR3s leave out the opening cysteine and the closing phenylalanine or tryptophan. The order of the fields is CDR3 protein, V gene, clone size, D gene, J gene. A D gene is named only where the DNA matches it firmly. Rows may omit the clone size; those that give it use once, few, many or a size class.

ASSLGVANYGYT | TRBV19 | . | . | TRBJ1-2
ASSAGSNTEAF | TRBV19 | . | . | TRBJ1-1
ASSFGGNEQF | TRBV11-1 | . | . | TRBJ2-1
SVESGRGVGYGYT | TRBV29-1 | . | TRBD1 | TRBJ1-2
ASSERGFLNTEAF | TRBV6-1 | . | . | TRBJ1-1
ASLLEGAETEAF | TRBV2 | . | TRBD1 | TRBJ1-1
ASSPGQGAADTQY | TRBV6-4 | . | TRBD1 | TRBJ2-3
ASTGGQGARTGELF | TRBV27 | few | TRBD1 | TRBJ2-2
ASSPDTRAYNEQF | TRBV5-5 | . | . | TRBJ2-1
ASSLSGVNTEAF | TRBV7-2 | . | . | TRBJ1-1
ASRIDRVGGQPQH | TRBV19 | . | TRBD1 | TRBJ1-5
ASSLLPEGRSGYT | TRBV27 | . | . | TRBJ1-2
ASSYSEEANEQF | TRBV6-2/TRBV6-3 | . | . | TRBJ2-1
AWFPGGNEQF | TRBV30 | . | . | TRBJ2-1
ASSYRFLDSSYGYT | TRBV6-5 | once | . | TRBJ1-2
ASSWGVGANVLT | TRBV28 | . | . | TRBJ2-6
ASSEFRVQETQY | TRBV25-1 | . | . | TRBJ2-5
AWSRRGTGELF | TRBV30 | . | . | TRBJ2-2
ASSPYGHYEQY | TRBV14 | . | . | TRBJ2-7
ASRIEPGLARNEPQLAKNIQY | TRBV27 | . | TRBD2 | TRBJ2-4
ASSLRLPGGYT | TRBV28 | . | . | TRBJ1-2
ATSAGGAYGYT | TRBV24-1 | . | . | TRBJ1-2
ASSATSGRTYEQY | TRBV5-6 | . | TRBD2 | TRBJ2-7
ASSQASSASHGYT | TRBV7-2 | . | . | TRBJ1-2
SATADYEQY | TRBV29-1 | once | . | TRBJ2-7
ASSVETGMWGYT | TRBV9 | . | TRBD1 | TRBJ1-2
ASSDSEGVGSGANVLT | TRBV6-4 | . | . | TRBJ2-6
ASSQDMASFNEQF | TRBV3-1/TRBV3-2 | . | . | TRBJ2-1
ASSLAVTGTYEQY | TRBV5-4 | . | TRBD1 | TRBJ2-7
ASSFVGFFQGLKGYGYT | TRBV5-6 | . | . | TRBJ1-2
ASSDLQGGNSPLH | TRBV6-1 | . | TRBD1 | TRBJ1-6
ASSKLEFPNEQY | TRBV2 | . | . | TRBJ2-7
ASSLWETGELF | TRBV5-5 | . | . | TRBJ2-2
ASRRGLAGTGELF | TRBV28 | . | . | TRBJ2-2
ATSVGGHTDTQY | TRBV24-1 | . | . | TRBJ2-3
ASSFARDLQGDTQY | TRBV7-8 | . | . | TRBJ2-3
ASSLPKGAENTNYGYT | TRBV7-9 | . | TRBD1 | TRBJ1-2
ASSLGPHQF | TRBV19 | . | . | TRBJ2-1
ASSLESSSGRALYNEQF | TRBV7-2 | . | TRBD2 | TRBJ2-1
ASSYSSRDREQY | TRBV6-5 | . | TRBD1 | TRBJ2-5
ASTAGESYEQY | TRBV6-5 | few | TRBD2 | TRBJ2-7
ATLINRGETATNEKLF | TRBV27 | . | TRBD1 | TRBJ1-4
ASTTGVVEGYT | TRBV6-5 | . | TRBD1 | TRBJ1-2
ASSFGLEGTTYNSPLH | TRBV5-1 | . | . | TRBJ1-6
SVGATGSYEQY | TRBV29-1 | . | . | TRBJ2-7
AWSVAGVSGELF | TRBV30 | . | TRBD2 | TRBJ2-2
ASSLKRVYEQY | TRBV11-2 | once | . | TRBJ2-7
ASRSGNTIY | TRBV6-6 | . | . | TRBJ1-3
ASSQVTSGNTIY | TRBV4-3 | . | . | TRBJ1-3
SASPAGVSGANVLT | TRBV20-1 | once | TRBD2 | TRBJ2-6
ASSEAAGLGIYEQY | TRBV2 | . | TRBD2 | TRBJ2-7
ASSGLAEQETQY | TRBV19 | . | TRBD2 | TRBJ2-5
ASSPDTEQY | TRBV18 | . | . | TRBJ2-7
ASSWDRGTAGNTIY | TRBV2 | . | TRBD1 | TRBJ1-3
ASSQEADTQY | TRBV4-2 | . | . | TRBJ2-3
ASSDSGNPNEKLF | TRBV6-4 | . | . | TRBJ1-4
ASSFEGFYGYT | TRBV28 | once | . | TRBJ1-2
ASSQRFTSSGDTDTQY | TRBV4-2 | . | TRBD2 | TRBJ2-3